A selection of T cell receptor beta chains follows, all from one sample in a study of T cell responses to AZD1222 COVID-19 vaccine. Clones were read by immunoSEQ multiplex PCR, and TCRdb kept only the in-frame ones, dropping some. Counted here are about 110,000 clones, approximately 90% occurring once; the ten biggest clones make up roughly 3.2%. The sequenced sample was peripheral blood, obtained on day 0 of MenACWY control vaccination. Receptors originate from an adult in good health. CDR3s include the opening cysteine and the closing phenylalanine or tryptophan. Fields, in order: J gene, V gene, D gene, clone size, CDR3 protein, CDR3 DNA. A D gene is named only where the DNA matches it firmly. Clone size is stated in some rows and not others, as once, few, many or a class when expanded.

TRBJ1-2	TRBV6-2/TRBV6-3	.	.	CASSYSGRAYPYGYTF	TGTGCCAGCAGTTACTCGGGAAGGGCATACCCCTATGGCTACACCTTC
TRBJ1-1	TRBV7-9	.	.	CASSLVAVEAFF	TGTGCCAGCAGCTTAGTGGCTGTTGAAGCTTTCTTT
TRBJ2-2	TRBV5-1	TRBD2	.	CASRAESAGVGELFF	TGCGCCAGCAGGGCGGAAAGCGCGGGGGTCGGGGAGCTGTTTTTT
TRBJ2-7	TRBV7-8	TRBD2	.	CASSPRTSGAEQYF	TGTGCCAGCAGCCCCCGGACTAGCGGGGCCGAGCAGTACTTC
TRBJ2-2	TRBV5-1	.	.	CASSSGTNTGELFF	TGCGCCAGCAGTTCCGGGACAAACACCGGGGAGCTGTTTTTT
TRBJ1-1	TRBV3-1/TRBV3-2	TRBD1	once	CASRRQGNTEAFF	TGTGCCAGCAGGAGACAGGGGAACACTGAAGCTTTCTTT
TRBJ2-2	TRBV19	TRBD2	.	CASTPSGGTGELFF	TGTGCCAGTACCCCTAGCGGGGGCACCGGGGAGCTGTTTTTT
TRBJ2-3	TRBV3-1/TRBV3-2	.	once	CASSRAVAVKSTDTQYF	TGTGCCAGCAGCCGGGCAGTAGCGGTGAAAAGCACAGATACGCAGTATTTT
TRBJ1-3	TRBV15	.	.	CATSRDGDVGNTIYF	TGTGCCACCAGCAGAGATGGGGATGTGGGAAACACCATATATTTT
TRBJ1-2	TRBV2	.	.	CASSDLGGYGYTF	TGTGCCAGCAGTGACCTGGGGGGCTATGGCTACACCTTC
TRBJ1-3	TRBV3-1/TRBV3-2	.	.	CASSALGAGGNTIYF	TGTGCCAGCTCCGCCCTAGGGGCAGGAGGAAACACCATATATTTT
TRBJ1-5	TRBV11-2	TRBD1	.	CASSSDRGQDFPQHF	TGTGCCAGCAGCTCCGACCGAGGACAGGATTTTCCCCAGCATTTT
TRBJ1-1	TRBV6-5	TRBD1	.	CASSSYRGSGEAFF	TGTGCCAGCAGTTCTTACAGGGGATCAGGTGAAGCTTTCTTT
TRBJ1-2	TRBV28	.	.	CASSLAGESYGYTF	TGTGCCAGCAGTTTAGCGGGGGAGAGCTATGGCTACACCTTC
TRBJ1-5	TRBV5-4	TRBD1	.	CATRQGDQPQHF	TGTGCCACCCGACAGGGTGATCAGCCCCAGCATTTT
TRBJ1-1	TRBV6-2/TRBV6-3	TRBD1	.	CASSYSRTGKFSFF	TGTGCCAGCAGTTACTCCCGGACAGGGAAGTTTTCTTTCTTT
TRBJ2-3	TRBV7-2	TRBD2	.	CASSLGASGGAGTDTQYF	TGTGCCAGCAGCTTAGGAGCTAGCGGGGGGGCTGGCACAGATACGCAGTATTTT
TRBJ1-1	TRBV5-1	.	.	CASSLAGGNTEAFF	TGCGCCAGCAGCTTGGCCGGCGGAAACACTGAAGCTTTCTTT
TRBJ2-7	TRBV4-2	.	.	CASSPWEGYEQYF	TGTGCCAGCAGCCCCTGGGAAGGGTACGAGCAGTACTTC
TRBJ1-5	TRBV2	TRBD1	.	CASRTGGTGGNQPQHF	TGTGCCAGCAGAACTGGCGGGACAGGGGGGAATCAGCCCCAGCATTTT
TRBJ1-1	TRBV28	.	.	CASSSPGVRTEAFF	TGTGCCAGCAGTTCCCCGGGGGTAAGGACTGAAGCTTTCTTT
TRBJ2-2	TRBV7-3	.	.	CASSFDGYTGELFF	TGTGCCAGCAGCTTCGACGGATACACCGGGGAGCTGTTTTTT
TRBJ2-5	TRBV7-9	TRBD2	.	CASSLGALSSGYQETQYF	TGTGCCAGCAGCTTAGGGGCTTTATCTAGCGGGTACCAAGAGACCCAGTACTTC
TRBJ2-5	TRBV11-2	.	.	CASSQGGRLQETQYF	TGTGCCAGCAGCCAGGGAGGCAGGTTACAAGAGACCCAGTACTTC
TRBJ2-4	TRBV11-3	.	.	CASSPGTGNIQYF	TGTGCCAGCAGCCCCGGGACGGGAAACATTCAGTACTTC
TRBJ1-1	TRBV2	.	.	CASRASRDAEAFF	TGTGCCAGCAGGGCGTCCAGGGACGCTGAAGCTTTCTTT
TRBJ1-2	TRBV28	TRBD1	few	CASTPGGGVHYGYTF	TGTGCCAGCACTCCAGGGGGGGGCGTCCACTATGGCTACACCTTC
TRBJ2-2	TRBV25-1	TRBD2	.	CASSERVAGDTGELFF	TGTGCCAGCAGTGAAAGGGTAGCGGGGGACACCGGGGAGCTGTTTTTT
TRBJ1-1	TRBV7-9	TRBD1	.	CASRGQGGTEAFF	TGTGCCAGCAGAGGACAGGGAGGGACTGAAGCTTTCTTT
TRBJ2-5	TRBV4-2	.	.	CASSQDKWETQYF	TGTGCCAGCAGCCAAGACAAGTGGGAGACCCAGTACTTC
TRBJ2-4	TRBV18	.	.	CASSPPRVLANIQYF	TGTGCCAGCTCACCACCTCGAGTTCTCGCAAACATTCAGTACTTC
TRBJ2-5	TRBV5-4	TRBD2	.	CASSFELAFETQYF	TGTGCCAGCAGCTTTGAACTAGCGTTTGAGACCCAGTACTTC
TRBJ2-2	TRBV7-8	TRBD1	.	CASSPGQGNTGELFF	TGTGCCAGCAGCCCGGGACAGGGGAACACCGGGGAGCTGTTTTTT
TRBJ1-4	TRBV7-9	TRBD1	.	CASSNQEAGGNEKLFF	TGTGCCAGCAGTAACCAAGAGGCAGGGGGAAATGAAAAACTGTTTTTT
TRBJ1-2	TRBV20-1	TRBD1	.	CSQDRGYGYTF	TGCAGTCAGGACAGGGGCTATGGCTACACCTTC
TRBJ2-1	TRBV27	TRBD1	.	CASSLDRASYNEQFF	TGTGCCAGCAGTCTCGACAGGGCGTCCTACAATGAGCAGTTCTTC
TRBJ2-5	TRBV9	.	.	CASSSRMEVSRNDQETQYF	TGTGCCAGCAGCTCTAGAATGGAAGTTTCGCGAAATGACCAAGAGACCCAGTACTTC
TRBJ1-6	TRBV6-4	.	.	CARGSYRRDSPLHF	TGTGCCAGGGGCTCCTATCGGCGAGACTCACCCCTCCACTTT
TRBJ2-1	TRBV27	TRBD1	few	CASSLSGTGYNEQFF	TGTGCCAGCAGTTTATCGGGGACAGGGTACAATGAGCAGTTCTTC
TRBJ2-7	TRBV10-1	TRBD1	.	CASSPGQSYEQYF	TGCGCCAGCAGCCCGGGACAGTCCTACGAGCAGTACTTC
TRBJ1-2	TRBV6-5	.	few	CASSYLTGKANYGYTF	TGTGCCAGCAGTTACCTGACAGGAAAAGCTAACTATGGCTACACCTTC
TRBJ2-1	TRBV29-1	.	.	CSVEQNLNNEQFF	TGCAGCGTTGAACAGAATTTAAACAATGAGCAGTTCTTC
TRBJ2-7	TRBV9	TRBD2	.	CASSSGGAEQYF	TGTGCCAGCAGCTCCGGGGGGGCCGAGCAGTACTTC
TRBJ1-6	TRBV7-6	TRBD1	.	CASSLWGQGAAADSPLHF	TGTGCCAGCAGCTTATGGGGACAGGGGGCCGCGGCGGATTCACCCCTCCACTTT
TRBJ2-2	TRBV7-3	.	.	CASRAGTGPGELFF	TGTGCCAGCAGGGCCGGGACCGGGCCCGGGGAGCTGTTTTTT
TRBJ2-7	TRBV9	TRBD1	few	CASSFRTGGDEQYF	TGTGCCAGCAGCTTCAGGACAGGGGGGGACGAGCAGTACTTC
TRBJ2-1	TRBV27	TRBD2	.	CASSLALAGVEQFF	TGTGCCAGCAGTCTGGCTCTAGCGGGGGTTGAGCAGTTCTTC
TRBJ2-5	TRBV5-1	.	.	CASSLEGGPQETQYF	TGCGCCAGCAGCTTGGAGGGGGGTCCGCAAGAGACCCAGTACTTC
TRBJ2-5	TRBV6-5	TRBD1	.	CASKVDRGLETQYF	TGTGCCAGCAAAGTGGACAGGGGGCTTGAGACCCAGTACTTC
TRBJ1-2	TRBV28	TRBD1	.	CASSTRQGAEGYTF	TGTGCCAGCAGTACCCGACAGGGGGCAGAGGGCTACACCTTC
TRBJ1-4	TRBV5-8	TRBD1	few	CASSVTGGVGEKLFF	TGTGCCAGCAGCGTGACAGGGGGCGTAGGGGAAAAACTGTTTTTT
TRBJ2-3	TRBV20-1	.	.	CSASPPRTDTQYF	TGCAGTGCTAGTCCCCCTAGAACAGATACGCAGTATTTT
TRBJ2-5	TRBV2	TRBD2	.	CASSPWTSGAETQYF	TGTGCCAGCAGTCCTTGGACTAGCGGGGCGGAGACCCAGTACTTC
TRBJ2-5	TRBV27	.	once	CASSSLPLRRGETQYF	TGTGCCAGCAGTTCCTTACCCCTCAGGCGCGGCGAGACCCAGTACTTC
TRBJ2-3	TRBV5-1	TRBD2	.	CASSGGARTDTQYF	TGCGCCAGCTCGGGGGGGGCACGGACAGATACGCAGTATTTT
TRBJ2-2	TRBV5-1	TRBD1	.	CASKTGTGNTGELFF	TGCGCCAGCAAGACCGGGACAGGGAACACCGGGGAGCTGTTTTTT
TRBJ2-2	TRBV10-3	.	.	CAISDGSGAPTSNTGELFF	TGTGCCATCAGTGACGGTTCCGGTGCCCCTACCTCGAACACCGGGGAGCTGTTTTTT
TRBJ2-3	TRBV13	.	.	CASSLRGGTRTDTQYF	TGTGCCAGCAGCTTAAGAGGGGGGACCAGAACAGATACGCAGTATTTT
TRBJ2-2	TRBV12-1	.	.	CASSYRDSELTGELFF	TGTGCCAGCAGCTATCGTGACAGCGAGCTTACCGGGGAGCTGTTTTTT